This TCR beta chain was recorded in a study of cytomegalovirus exposure and HLA in healthy donors. Amplification used 60 Vbeta primers and 13 Jbeta primers. Sequencing used immunoSEQ multiplex PCR; TCRdb keeps in-frame clones, though not all of them. The sample yields around 200,000 clones, 70% to 85% seen once. V shed 6 bases and J shed 7 bases, with 24 bases lying between them. The CDR3 runs 16 residues. Germline V gene data show CDR1 as MDHEN and CDR2 as SYDVKM. This receptor was identified in a woman aged 60-75 years in good health and CMV-seropositive. The sample taken for sequencing was PBMCs. The chain employs TRBV28 and TRBJ1-2; D may be TRBD1 (5 bases). CDR3 coding DNA: TGTGCCAGCAGATACGGTGGGACGGTCCTGGGGGGTGGCTACACCTTC. It codes for CASRYGGTVLGGGYTF.